Below, 9 T cell receptor beta chains from the same sample are listed, as sequenced in a study of response to subunit inactivated influenza vaccine. TCRdb fed the RT-PCR reads into MiXCR, producing one record per CDR3 protein. The sample records 650,000 to 800,000 distinct CDR3 sequences, roughly 20% being singletons. Material: PBMCs from blood, obtained less than 6 days after vaccination. All receptors come from a man between 45 and 60 years old who received an inactivated influenza vaccine.

The rearrangement joins TRBV28 to TRBJ1-1; 8 bases map to TRBD1. The junction had 7 bases not matched to a gene; V was cut back by 5 bases and J by 5 bases. The V gene's germline CDR1 is MDHEN and CDR2 SYDVKM. This CDR3 has 14 residues. CDR3 amino acids: CASSLETGVTEAFF. CDR3 nucleotides: TGTGCCAGCAGTCTCGAGACAGGGGTGACTGAAGCTTTCTTT.

This clonotype has only a few counts. The rearrangement links TRBV20-1 to TRBJ2-1; D is perhaps TRBD2 (6 bases). Germline values: CDR1 DFQATT, CDR2 SNEGSKA (reference sequence). Between the trimmed V and J ends, which lost 5 bases and 5 bases, there was a span of 10 bases. The CDR3 runs 12 residues. The CDR3 DNA reads TGCAGTGCTCGGGGAGGCCACAATGAGCAGTTCTTC. Residues: CSARGGHNEQFF.

The V call is TRBV24-1, the J call TRBJ2-1; D is unclear. From germline, CDR1 is KGHDR and CDR2 SFDVKD. CDR3 length equals 14 residues. V was trimmed by 1 base and J by 5 bases, leaving 8 bases between them. The CDR3 DNA follows: TGTGCCACCAGTGATTTATCCCCGCACAATGAGCAGTTCTTC. It translates to CATSDLSPHNEQFF.

A few counts support this clonotype. This chain links TRBV14 with TRBJ2-1; 8 bases match TRBD2. V dropped 6 bases and J dropped 16; count of bases not matched to a gene: 11. The germline V gene encodes CDR1 SGHDN and CDR2 FVKESK. The CDR3 is 12 residues long. CDR3 DNA sequence: TGTGCCAGCAGTCGACCGGGACTAGTTTTATTCTTC. Translated: CASSRPGLVLFF. Based on the CDR3 plus reference TRBV14 and TRBJ2-1, the full variable domain is EAGVTQFPSHSVIEKGQTVTLRCDPISGHDNLYWYRRVMGKEIKFLLHFVKESKQDESGMPNNRFLAERTGGTYSTLKVQPAELEDSGVYFCASSRPGLVLFFGPGTRLTVL.

The chain couples TRBV11-2 to TRBJ2-5; TRBD2 matches 9 bases. Germline trimming cut 2 bases from V and 4 bases from J; bases unmatched to any gene: 17. Per germline, CDR1 SGHAT and CDR2 FQNNGV. This CDR3 has 19 residues. CDR3 amino acids: CASSLRGAGGAFYTETQYF. CDR3 DNA: TGTGCCAGCAGCTTAAGGGGTGCGGGGGGGGCGTTTTATACAGAGACCCAGTACTTC.

This chain connects TRBV4-2 to TRBJ2-3; D possibly matches TRBD1 or TRBD2 (5 bases each). Between the trimmed V and J ends, which lost 4 bases and 2 bases, there was a span of 13 bases. The CDR3 spans 15 residues. CDR1 and CDR2 (germline): LGHNA, YNFKEQ. The CDR3 loop is CASSPLEGPTDTQYF. CDR3 bases: TGTGCCAGCAGCCCTTTAGAGGGACCCACAGATACGCAGTATTTT.

This clonotype was observed many times. Mismatch with germline at one junction end may stem from a read error. This chain uses TRBV10-3 with TRBJ2-1; D is uncertain. There are 12 residues in the CDR3. Germline-derived CDR1 and CDR2 are ENHRY and SYGVKD. CDR3 sequence reads: CAIKNSDNEQFF. CDR3 nucleotides: TGTGCCATCAAGAACTCCGACAATGAGCAGTTCTTC.

This clonotype was seen a few times. The chain recombines TRBV11-2 with TRBJ2-7; 8 bases fit TRBD1. CDR1 is SGHAT, CDR2 FQNNGV, per germline. The CDR3 runs to 14 residues. With 5 bases clipped from V and 6 bases from J, the junction kept 9 bases outside the gene matches. CDR3 sequence: CASSTLTGAGEQYF. CDR3 DNA: TGTGCCAGCAGCACATTGACAGGGGCCGGCGAGCAGTACTTC.

The V call is TRBV20-1, the J call TRBJ2-5, with 7 nucleotides matching TRBD2. This CDR3 spans 15 amino acids. Germline V CDR1 and CDR2: DFQATT, SNEGSKA (reference sequence). The CDR3 here is CSGWGGRAVQETQYF. Written as DNA, the CDR3 is TGCAGCGGGTGGGGGGGTAGAGCGGTTCAAGAGACCCAGTACTTC.